This T cell receptor beta chain was identified during a study of blood T cell repertoires in COVID-19. Study context: The study drew acute and convalescent COVID-19 samples from the United States, Italy and Spain. From T cells, B-cell-depleted T cells, or PBMCs came the material, which was cDNA or gDNA.

Authors' data handling: Scientists estimated how many nucleated cells there were by amplifying reference gene primers. Clones were read by immunoSEQ multiplex PCR, and TCRdb kept only the in-frame ones, dropping some. That table supplies the V and J calls and clone size; D and trimming were determined from the DNA. The table includes approximately 330,000 clones, roughly 89% detected once. This CDR3 spans 16 amino acids. The junction had 8 bases not matched to a gene; V was cut back by 6 bases and J by 1 base. The V gene's germline CDR1 is SSHAT and CDR2 FNYEAQ (reference sequence). This chain connects TRBV7-7 to TRBJ2-1, with 8 nucleotides matching TRBD1. Sample: peripheral blood. The source is a man aged 25 to 40 with COVID-19, enrolled during active disease. The CDR3 sequence is CASSPRQGASYNEQFF. The CDR3 DNA is TGTGCCAGCAGTCCCCGCCAGGGGGCTTCCTACAATGAGCAGTTCTTC.